The 29 T cell receptor beta chains presented below share a single source sample, sequenced in a study of T cells in Graves' hyperthyroidism and ophthalmopathy (dated by TCRdb to the late 2010s). Library preparation was by multiplex PCR. The sequencer listed for this sample is Illumina HiSeq 2000. The TCR beta CDR3 regions were amplified from the RNA transcripts. The TCR CDR3 was subjected to a first round of RT-PCR using the HTBI primer set and the Qiagen OneStep RT-PCR kit. Through fastp at Q25 and MiXCR, TCRdb rebuilt clones from the public reads, retaining in-frame beta chains. Entries that share a CDR3 protein sequence are merged under the most common genes and DNA. The sample yields about 270,000 distinct CDR3 sequences; roughly 22% were counted once. The ten largest clones add up to 50% to 75% of the sample. The sample comprised blood. The receptors stem from a man aged 30 to 39 with Graves' ophthalmopathy.

This clonotype was counted a few times. This chain joins TRBV6-2 or TRBV6-3 and TRBJ1-1, with D perhaps TRBD1 (6 bases). This CDR3 has 19 residues. In germline, CDR1 is MNHEY, CDR2 SVGEGT. Trimming left V 0 bases short and J 6 bases short, with 26 bases between. This CDR3 reads CASSYSMGGQGTWPAEAFF. The CDR3 region has the DNA TGTGCCAGCAGTTACTCCATGGGGGGGCAGGGGACTTGGCCCGCTGAAGCTTTCTTT.

The chain joins TRBV5-1 to TRBJ1-1, with a tentative D call TRBD1 (6 bases). Germline CDR1 reads SGHRS; CDR2 reads YFSETQ. CDR3 length equals 14 residues. V lost 4 bases and J 3 bases, leaving 13 bases between the germline ends. CDR3: CASSKGHQDTEAFF. CDR3 DNA sequence: TGCGCCAGCAGCAAGGGACACCAGGACACTGAAGCTTTCTTT.

This clonotype appeared a few times. This sequence joins TRBV10-3 and TRBJ1-5, with 8 bases aligning to TRBD1. Germline assignment: CDR1 ENHRY and CDR2 SYGVKD. The V segment lost 10 bases and the J segment 2 bases; nucleotides outside the gene matches: 4. The CDR3 totals 13 residues. CDR3 sequence: CATQGQGNQPQHF. CDR3 DNA: TGTGCCACCCAGGGACAGGGCAATCAGCCCCAGCATTTT.

The chain combines TRBV5-1 with TRBJ1-2; weak D call: TRBD1 (5 bases). This CDR3 contains 13 residues. The V end lost 7 bases, the J end lost 0 bases, and 10 bases lay between the germline ends. CDR1 is SGHRS and CDR2 is YFSETQ in the germline V gene. CDR3 protein: CASADISNYGYTF. In DNA, the CDR3 is TGCGCCAGCGCGGACATCTCTAACTATGGCTACACCTTC.

In this sample, this clonotype turned up many times. This chain joins TRBV28 and TRBJ1-1; possible D gene TRBD1, 5 bases. CDR3 length: 13 residues. The V end was cut by 3 bases, the J end by 7 bases, with 12 bases between. The germline V gene has CDR1 MDHEN and CDR2 SYDVKM. Written as DNA, the CDR3 is TGTGCCAGCAGTTTCCCAGGGTCTATTGAAGCTTTCTTT. Translation: CASSFPGSIEAFF.

This clonotype appeared a few times. This chain links TRBV20-1 with TRBJ2-5; D gene unclear. Between the trimmed V and J ends, which lost 6 bases and 3 bases, there was a span of 17 bases. In germline, CDR1 is DFQATT, CDR2 SNEGSKA (reference sequence). This CDR3 comprises 14 residues. This CDR3 reads CSATGSGIEETQYF. The CDR3 DNA follows: TGCAGTGCCACCGGCTCAGGAATCGAAGAGACCCAGTACTTC.

There are many counts of this clonotype. The chain is built from TRBV3-1 and TRBJ1-2; maybe TRBD1 (5 bases). The CDR3 covers 13 residues. Germline CDR1 reads LGHDT; CDR2 reads YNNKEL (reference sequence). The V gene lost 5 bases and the J gene lost 7 bases, with 14 bases spanning the gap. The CDR3 bases are TGTGCCAGCAGCTTCACAGGACCCGGTGGCTACACCTTC. Translation gives CASSFTGPGGYTF.

The genes are TRBV7-3 and TRBJ2-6; D gene ambiguous. In germline, CDR1 is SGHTA, CDR2 FQGTGA. The CDR3 consists of 17 residues. Trimming took 0 bases from V and 0 from J, leaving 9 bases between them. The CDR3 nucleotides are TGTGCCAGCAGCTTAACGGTGGCAGACTCTGGGGCCAACGTCCTGACTTTC. Translated, it gives CASSLTVADSGANVLTF. Drawing the rest from reference TRBV7-3 and TRBJ2-6, the complete variable domain is GAGVSQTPSNKVTEKGKYVELRCDPISGHTALYWYRQSLGQGPEFLIYFQGTGAADDSGLPNDRFFAVRPEGSVSTLKIQRTERGDSAVYLCASSLTVADSGANVLTFGAGSRLTVL.

This clonotype was recorded a few times. This chain uses TRBV20-1 with TRBJ1-1; D gene ambiguous. The germline gives CDR1 DFQATT, CDR2 SNEGSKA (reference sequence). This CDR3 spans 12 amino acids. Trimming pared 5 bases from V and 4 bases from J, leaving 11 bases between. This CDR3 is CSAGRGSTEAFF. CDR3 in DNA: TGCAGTGCTGGCCGGGGTTCCACTGAAGCTTTCTTT.

This clonotype has more than one count but fewer than ten. The gene calls are TRBV19 and TRBJ2-7; 8 bases match TRBD2. V shed 3 bases and J 1 base; nucleotides not matched to a gene: 8. The CDR3 consists of 16 residues. The germline V gene has CDR1 LNHDA and CDR2 SQIVND (reference sequence). The CDR3 DNA sequence: TGTGCCAGTAGTATGGGGGGGACGGGAGGGTCCTACGAGCAGTACTTC. As protein: CASSMGGTGGSYEQYF. The variable domain in full, completed from reference TRBV19 and TRBJ2-7, reads DGGITQSPKYLFRKEGQNVTLSCEQNLNHDAMYWYRQDPGQGLRLIYYSQIVNDFQKGDIAEGYSVSREKKESFPLTVTSAQKNPTAFYLCASSMGGTGGSYEQYFGPGTRLTVT.

The rearrangement uses TRBV7-2 and TRBJ1-2; D possibly corresponds to TRBD1 (5 bases). Trimming took 3 bases from V and 4 from J, leaving 12 bases between them. Germline CDR1 is SGHTA and CDR2 is FQGNSA. The CDR3 is 14 amino acids. CDR3 residues: CASSFMPGPYGYTF. The CDR3 DNA is TGTGCCAGCAGCTTCATGCCAGGGCCCTATGGCTACACCTTC.

This clonotype was found a few times. This chain uses TRBV18 with TRBJ2-3; a weak D match, TRBD2 (5 bases). Trimming removed 3 bases at V and 4 bases at J, with 14 bases between. The CDR3 covers 15 residues. Germline CDR1 is KGHSH and CDR2 is LQKENI. The CDR3 bases are TGTGCCAGCTCACCGCTACTCGGCGGGTCAGATACGCAGTATTTT. Amino acid sequence: CASSPLLGGSDTQYF.

This clonotype was recorded a few times. This may come from a read error, since a much larger clone is one base off. The V and J genes are TRBV11-2 and TRBJ2-7; a weak D match, TRBD1 (7 bases). The CDR3 length is 15 residues. The germline V gene encodes CDR1 SGHAT and CDR2 FQNNGV. CDR3 region: CASRLTRGAEYEQCF. The CDR3 region has the DNA TGTGCCAGCAGACTAACCAGGGGGGCGGAATACGAGCAGTGCTTC. The full variable domain, its missing parts supplied by reference TRBV11-2 and TRBJ2-7, is EAGVAQSPRYKIIEKRQSVAFWCNPISGHATLYWYQQILGQGPKLLIQFQNNGVVDDSQLPKDRFSAERLKGVDSTLKIQPAKLEDSAVYLCASRLTRGAEYEQCFGPGTRLTVT.

The J gene is TRBJ2-2, the V gene TRBV7-2; a possible D gene is TRBD2 (5 bases). Germline V gene lookup returns CDR1 SGHTA and CDR2 FQGNSA. The CDR3 is 15 amino acids. The V end was cut by 2 bases, the J end by 5 bases, with 12 bases between. The CDR3 reads CASSLNGDRTGELFF. The CDR3 nucleotides read TGTGCCAGCAGCTTAAACGGGGATCGTACCGGGGAGCTGTTTTTT.

CDR3 sequence: CASGTEFGVAKNIQYF. The DNA of the CDR3 is TGTGCCAGCGGGACAGAGTTTGGGGTAGCCAAAAACATTCAGTACTTC. The rearrangement uses TRBV6-2 or TRBV6-3 and TRBJ2-4; 7 nucleotides match TRBD1. The CDR3 has 16 amino acids. The trim removed 8 bases at V and 0 bases at J, leaving 10 bases unmatched. Germline-derived CDR1 and CDR2 are MNHEY and SVGEGT.

This clonotype was observed a handful of times. This rearrangement joins TRBV18 to TRBJ2-1; 12 nucleotides align to TRBD2. This CDR3 is 17 amino acids long. Trimming at V came to 2 bases and at J to 7 bases, leaving 9 bases not matched to a gene. The germline gives CDR1 KGHSH, CDR2 LQKENI. The CDR3 region is CASSPELTSGSKNEQFF. CDR3 DNA: TGTGCCAGCTCACCAGAGCTGACTAGCGGGAGTAAGAATGAGCAGTTCTTC.

This chain links TRBV9 with TRBJ2-7, with a possible D match to TRBD1 (5 bases). The germline V gene encodes CDR1 SGDLS and CDR2 YYNGEE. The CDR3 length is 16 residues. V was clipped by 3 bases and J by 0 bases, with 16 bases between them. CDR3 bases: TGTGCCAGCAGCGGTTCCAGACAGCGAGACTCCTACGAGCAGTACTTC. Its translation: CASSGSRQRDSYEQYF. Looking up the rest from reference TRBV9 and TRBJ2-7 gives the full variable domain: DSGVTQTPKHLITATGQRVTLRCSPRSGDLSVYWYQQSLDQGLQFLIQYYNGEERAKGNILERFSAQQFPDLHSELNLSSLELGDSALYFCASSGSRQRDSYEQYFGPGTRLTVT.

The rearrangement links TRBV7-6 to TRBJ2-1; weak D call: TRBD2 (5 bases). The V gene's germline CDR1 is SGHVS and CDR2 FNYEAQ. CDR3 length: 16 residues. Trimming pared 5 bases from V and 7 bases from J, leaving 21 bases between. This CDR3 reads CASSRLGVGTWNEQFF. In DNA form, the CDR3 reads TGTGCCAGCAGCCGGCTCGGGGTGGGCACTTGGAATGAGCAGTTCTTC.

The chain couples TRBV11-2 to TRBJ2-1, with D uncertain. The CDR3 sequence is 15 residues long. In germline, CDR1 is SGHAT, CDR2 FQNNGV. V was pared by 0 bases and J by 2 bases, with 8 bases between. The chain's CDR3 is CASSLEAQTYNEQFF. Written as DNA, the CDR3 is TGTGCCAGCAGCTTAGAAGCACAGACCTACAATGAGCAGTTCTTC.

The sample holds many counts of this clonotype. The chain has TRBV5-8 and TRBJ2-1; 8 bases agree with TRBD2. Germline V gene data show CDR1 as SGHTS and CDR2 as YDEGEE. The CDR3 spans 15 residues. CDR3 amino acids: CATRGGSQGLEQQFF. DNA for the CDR3: TGTGCGACCCGGGGGGGTAGCCAAGGGCTGGAGCAGCAGTTCTTC.

This chain connects TRBV7-9 to TRBJ2-3; D is unresolved. The CDR3 is 15 residues long. Per the germline V gene, CDR1 is SEHNR and CDR2 is FQNEAQ (reference sequence). V dropped 5 bases and J dropped 2 bases, with 14 bases sitting between them. CDR3 sequence: CASSPPGVATDTQYF. CDR3 bases: TGTGCCAGCAGCCCCCCTGGCGTAGCCACAGATACGCAGTATTTT.

The chain carries TRBV30 and TRBJ1-5; a weak D match, TRBD1 (6 bases). Per the germline V gene, CDR1 is GTSNPN and CDR2 is SVGIG (reference sequence). Trimming left V 2 bases short and J 8 bases short, with 13 bases between. The CDR3 contains 13 residues. CDR3 nucleotides: TGTGCCTGGAGTAAGGGGGGGGCTAAGCCCCAGCATTTT. Protein sequence: CAWSKGGAKPQHF.

The chain carries TRBV30 and TRBJ2-2, with unresolved D. The CDR3 has 14 residues. Germline V CDR1 and CDR2: GTSNPN, SVGIG (reference sequence). Between the trimmed V and J ends, which lost 0 bases and 5 bases, there was a span of 10 bases. DNA of the CDR3: TGTGCCTGGAGTGTAGCGCGACCTACCGGGGAGCTGTTTTTT. The encoded protein is CAWSVARPTGELFF.

This clonotype was counted ten times or more. The chain is built from TRBV7-9 and TRBJ2-7, with D perhaps TRBD1 or TRBD2 (5 bases each). The CDR3 has 16 amino acids. The germline gives CDR1 SEHNR, CDR2 FQNEAQ (reference sequence). V was trimmed by 4 bases and J by 0 bases, leaving 16 bases between them. CDR3 in amino acids: CASSSLMGRSSYEQYF. The CDR3 DNA reads TGTGCCAGCAGCTCATTAATGGGACGCTCCTCCTACGAGCAGTACTTC.

The chain couples TRBV11-2 to TRBJ2-2; TRBD1 aligns across 10 bases. The CDR3 contains 16 residues. The ends lost 5 bases at V and 5 bases at J; junction bases unmatched: 8. Germline V gene data show CDR1 as SGHAT and CDR2 as FQNNGV. The CDR3 loop reads CASSPRGQGVTGELFF. In DNA, the CDR3 is TGTGCCAGCAGCCCTAGAGGACAGGGGGTGACCGGGGAGCTGTTTTTT.

The gene calls are TRBV29-1 and TRBJ2-7; TRBD2 is a possible D gene (5 bases). The CDR3 runs to 15 residues. V lost 1 base and J lost 1, with 14 bases in between. Germline V lookup: CDR1 SQVTM, CDR2 ANQGSEA. In nucleotides, the CDR3 is TGCAGCGTTGAAGGGTGGATGACGGGATCCTACGAGCAGTACTTC. Residues: CSVEGWMTGSYEQYF.

The rearrangement joins TRBV6-1 to TRBJ1-5, with 10 bases aligning to TRBD1. The CDR3 sequence is 15 residues long. Germline values: CDR1 MNHNS, CDR2 SASEGT. Germline trimming cut 5 bases from V and 3 bases from J; bases unmatched to any gene: 4. CDR3 region: CASSRQGATNQPQHF. In DNA, the CDR3 is TGTGCCAGCAGTCGACAGGGGGCCACCAATCAGCCCCAGCATTTT.

This clonotype was detected a few times. Written as DNA, the CDR3 is TGTGCCAGTAGTATTGCTGGGACAGGGGCCTACGAGCAGTACTTC. Translating it yields CASSIAGTGAYEQYF. The chain carries TRBV19 and TRBJ2-7; 10 positions match TRBD1. The V gene's germline CDR1 is LNHDA and CDR2 SQIVND (reference sequence). This CDR3 comprises 15 residues. V shed 3 bases and J 2 bases; nucleotides not matched to a gene: 4.

The chain is built from TRBV13 and TRBJ1-5, with 12 bases lining up with TRBD1. This CDR3 is built from 15 residues. J gave up 6 bases and V 4 bases, and 4 bases lay outside the gene matches. CDR1 is PRHDT, CDR2 FYEKMQ, per germline (reference sequence). CDR3 coding DNA: TGTGCCAGCAGCTCAGGGACAGGGGGCGGTCAGCCCCAGCATTTT. It specifies CASSSGTGGGQPQHF.